Detailed here is one T cell receptor beta chain. This specimen belongs to a study of regulatory T cells in long-lasting Graves disease. Time point reported: newly diagnosed GD, antithyroid drugs for less than 3 months. PBMC RNA was the source of the TCR library. CDR3-region Arm-PCR and iRepertoire HTBI primers produced the TCR beta libraries. TCRdb re-analysed the multiplex PCR reads in MiXCR, keeping a single row per CDR3 protein. This repertoire shows 350,000 to 550,000 distinct CDR3 sequences, about 15% found once; its top ten account for 16%. A further study also used this sample, focusing on T cells in Graves' hyperthyroidism and ophthalmopathy. That study adds: Also found in blood were most expanded thyroid clonotypes above 0.001.

The source material was peripheral blood mononuclear cells (PBMCs), sampled at new diagnosis, from a patient treated with antithyroid drugs. The receptor comes from a young woman with Graves disease.

CDR3 bases: TGTGCCAGTAGGACTAGCGGGAGAGGAGAGACCCAGTACTTC. It specifies CASRTSGRGETQYF. This sequence joins TRBV19 and TRBJ2-5; 12 nucleotides agree with TRBD2. This CDR3 comprises 14 residues. V lost 6 bases to trimming and J lost 4 bases; unmatched junction nucleotides: 3. Germline V gene data show CDR1 as LNHDA and CDR2 as SQIVND (reference sequence).